The 25 T cell receptor beta chains below come from one sample, sequenced in a study of blood T cell repertoires in COVID-19. This table comes from immunoSEQ multiplex PCR, and its TCRdb copy is limited to in-frame clones, with some not included. This table holds fewer than 250,000 clones, 80% to 85% found once. Sequencing was carried out using PBMCs or T cells enriched from blood (not recorded which). The receptor source for this set is a woman aged 50 to 60 with acute COVID-19.

The V gene is TRBV5-1, the J gene TRBJ2-5; 12 nucleotides line up with TRBD1. This CDR3 has 16 amino acids. Germline CDR1 reads SGHRS; CDR2 reads YFSETQ. The junction had 12 bases not matched to a gene; V was cut back by 4 bases and J by 8 bases. Here the CDR3 reads CASSRSGGQGARTQYF. CDR3 nucleotides: TGCGCCAGCAGCCGCAGTGGGGGACAGGGGGCAAGAACCCAGTACTTC.

The rearrangement links TRBV19 to TRBJ1-2, with D possibly matching TRBD1 (5 bases). The CDR3 sequence is 13 residues long. The germline V gene has CDR1 LNHDA and CDR2 SQIVND (reference sequence). Trimming pared 5 bases from V and 8 bases from J, leaving 15 bases between. CDR3 amino acids: CASSPPHHRGYTF. DNA for the CDR3: TGTGCCAGTAGTCCCCCCCATCACAGGGGCTACACCTTC. Full variable domain (missing parts from reference TRBV19 and TRBJ1-2): DGGITQSPKYLFRKEGQNVTLSCEQNLNHDAMYWYRQDPGQGLRLIYYSQIVNDFQKGDIAEGYSVSREKKESFPLTVTSAQKNPTAFYLCASSPPHHRGYTFGSGTRLTVV.

The J gene is TRBJ1-6, the V gene TRBV2, with D perhaps TRBD1 (5 bases). The V gene lost 8 bases and the J gene lost 7 bases, with 15 bases spanning the gap. CDR1 is SNHLY, CDR2 FYNNEI, per germline. CDR3 length: 14 amino acids. CDR3 nucleotide sequence: TGTGCCAGCGTTAACAGGCCTCCAAATTCACCCCTCCACTTT. This encodes CASVNRPPNSPLHF.

This chain links TRBV28 with TRBJ1-1, with D tentatively TRBD1 (5 bases). With 4 bases removed from V and 2 bases from J, the gap between germline ends came to 17 bases. Germline CDR1 MDHEN, CDR2 SYDVKM. CDR3 size: 16 residues. CDR3 DNA sequence: TGTGCCAGCAGTTCAGGTGCGACAGAACACAACACTGAAGCTTTCTTT. It is translated as CASSSGATEHNTEAFF.

CDR3 amino acids: CASSLDLSVRNTIYF. CDR3 coding DNA: TGTGCCAGCAGCTTAGATCTCTCAGTCCGAAACACCATATATTTT. This rearrangement joins TRBV11-3 to TRBJ1-3; D is ambiguous. V dropped 0 bases and J dropped 5 bases, with 11 bases sitting between them. Germline V gene lookup returns CDR1 SGHNT and CDR2 YENEEA. The CDR3 is 15 residues long.

The V gene is TRBV18, the J gene TRBJ2-5; 7 bases map to TRBD1. V lost 4 bases and J lost 3; bases outside the gene matches: 14. Germline CDR1 and CDR2: KGHSH and LQKENI. The CDR3 length is 17 residues. The CDR3 here is CASSLRPGQLSEETQYF. CDR3 DNA: TGTGCCAGCTCACTTCGCCCGGGACAGCTTAGTGAAGAGACCCAGTACTTC.

This clone was seen at least ten times. The chain employs TRBV28 and TRBJ2-7, with 8 nucleotides matching TRBD1. The CDR3 has 14 amino acids. The germline gives CDR1 MDHEN, CDR2 SYDVKM. V dropped 5 bases and J dropped 5; count of bases not matched to a gene: 8. CDR3 sequence reads: CASSPGTGENEQYF. The CDR3 coding sequence is TGTGCCAGCAGTCCCGGGACAGGTGAAAACGAGCAGTACTTC.

The CDR3 spells CPGSAPVSGTQVKNIQYF. The CDR3, as DNA: TGTCCTGGGAGCGCACCGGTTTCGGGAACTCAGGTCAAAAACATTCAGTACTTC. J is TRBJ2-4 and V is TRBV22-1; TRBD2 was called by the table and not checked on the DNA. TRBV22-1 is designated a pseudogene. The CDR3 length is 18 residues.

In its sample, this clone was seen a few times. The rearrangement joins TRBV29-1 to TRBJ2-7; 7 positions agree with TRBD1. The CDR3 contains 14 residues. Germline assignment: CDR1 SQVTM and CDR2 ANQGSEA. V dropped 3 bases and J dropped 2; count of bases not matched to a gene: 7. In nucleotides, the CDR3 is TGCAGCGTTGAGCGGACAGGATCCCCCTACGAGCAGTACTTC. Its protein product is CSVERTGSPYEQYF.

This chain links TRBV15 with TRBJ2-3, with 9 bases identical to TRBD2. CDR3 size: 18 residues. In germline, CDR1 is LNHNV, CDR2 YYDKDF (reference sequence). Trimming took 3 bases from V and 4 from J; bases not matched to a gene: 14. CDR3 amino acids: CATSSPTGLASVADTQYF. CDR3 bases: TGTGCCACCAGCAGTCCAACCGGACTAGCGTCGGTGGCAGATACGCAGTATTTT.

The chain is built from TRBV15 and TRBJ1-2, with TRBD1 matching 8 bases. Germline CDR1 reads LNHNV; CDR2 reads YYDKDF (reference sequence). J gave up 6 bases and V 0 bases, and 6 bases lay outside the gene matches. The CDR3 runs to 15 residues. For the CDR3, the DNA is TGTGCCACCAGCAGAGATATACAGGGGGGGAATGGCTACACCTTC. Amino acids: CATSRDIQGGNGYTF. Looking up the rest from reference TRBV15 and TRBJ1-2 gives the full variable domain: DAMVIQNPRYQVTQFGKPVTLSCSQTLNHNVMYWYQQKSSQAPKLLFHYYDKDFNNEADTPDNFQSRRPNTSFCFLDIRSPGLGDTAMYLCATSRDIQGGNGYTFGSGTRLTVV.

This clone has just a few counts. J is TRBJ2-7 and V is TRBV21-1; the table's D gene call, TRBD2, was not cross checked with the DNA. TRBV21-1 is classified as a pseudogene. CDR3 length equals 16 residues. The CDR3 nucleotides read TGTGCCAGCAGCAAAGAAGAGCTGGGGAGCTCCTACGAGCAGTACTTC. It codes for CASSKEELGSSYEQYF.

This clone showed up just once. In nucleotides, the CDR3 is TGTGCCTGGAGTGTATTGAGGGTAGACAATGAGCAGTTCTTC. It is translated as CAWSVLRVDNEQFF. The rearrangement links TRBV30 to TRBJ2-1; tentative D call: TRBD2 (5 bases). The CDR3 extends over 14 amino acids. Germline CDR1 GTSNPN, CDR2 SVGIG (reference sequence). V lost 0 bases and J 5 bases, leaving 11 bases between the germline ends.

V usage is TRBV28 and J usage is TRBJ2-2; D is possibly TRBD1 (6 bases). V lost 8 bases to trimming and J lost 9 bases, with 19 bases between them. The CDR3 totals 14 residues. CDR1 and CDR2 (germline): MDHEN, SYDVKM. The CDR3 nucleotides read TGTGCCAGCCTGACCAATCTTAGGGGGTGGGAGCTGTTTTTT. Protein sequence: CASLTNLRGWELFF. The full variable domain, rest sourced from reference TRBV28 and TRBJ2-2, is DVKVTQSSRYLVKRTGEKVFLECVQDMDHENMFWYRQDPGLGLRLIYFSYDVKMKEKGDIPEGYSVSREKKERFSLILESASTNQTSMYLCASLTNLRGWELFFGEGSRLTVL.

This chain connects TRBV6-5 to TRBJ2-3, with 9 bases that match TRBD1. This CDR3 comprises 15 residues. Germline CDR1 reads MNHEY; CDR2 reads SVGAGI. Losses at the gene ends were 6 bases for V and 8 bases for J; bases not matched to a gene: 12. In DNA, the CDR3 is TGTGCCAGCAGATCTCCGGGACAGGGAGCTGTTACGCAGTATTTT. Translating it yields CASRSPGQGAVTQYF.

The chain carries TRBV19 and TRBJ2-3, with 9 bases aligning to TRBD2. The V and J ends lost 8 bases and 3 bases, in that order; junction bases with no gene match: 9. The V gene's germline CDR1 is LNHDA and CDR2 SQIVND (reference sequence). This CDR3 is 15 amino acids long. Here the CDR3 DNA reads TGTGCCAGTGCCGGGACTAGCTTTAGTACAGATACGCAGTATTTT. This encodes CASAGTSFSTDTQYF.

V usage is TRBV28 and J usage is TRBJ1-3; no clear D gene. CDR3 length equals 13 residues. Trimming took 4 bases from V and 0 from J, leaving 4 bases between them. In germline, CDR1 is MDHEN, CDR2 SYDVKM. CDR3 protein: CASSSYSGNTIYF. The CDR3 DNA reads as TGTGCCAGCAGTTCTTACTCTGGAAACACCATATATTTT.

DNA for the CDR3: TGTGCCATCCCGGCCCTGAAGACAGGCGGTAACTATGGCTACACCTTC. It translates to CAIPALKTGGNYGYTF. The chain employs TRBV28 and TRBJ1-2; TRBD1 might be the D (6 bases). The germline V gene encodes CDR1 MDHEN and CDR2 SYDVKM. CDR3 length: 16 residues. With 10 bases removed from V and 1 base from J, the gap between germline ends came to 22 bases.

The chain joins TRBV11-2 to TRBJ1-1; possibly TRBD1 for D (6 bases). Trimming left V 4 bases short and J 1 base short, with 10 bases between. Germline loops: CDR1 SGHAT, CDR2 FQNNGV. The CDR3 loop spans 14 amino acids. CDR3 sequence reads: CASSSWTANTEAFF. The CDR3 DNA is TGTGCCAGCAGCTCATGGACAGCGAACACTGAAGCTTTCTTT. Based on the CDR3 plus reference TRBV11-2 and TRBJ1-1, the full variable domain is EAGVAQSPRYKIIEKRQSVAFWCNPISGHATLYWYQQILGQGPKLLIQFQNNGVVDDSQLPKDRFSAERLKGVDSTLKIQPAKLEDSAVYLCASSSWTANTEAFFGQGTRLTVV.

J is TRBJ1-4 and V is TRBV4-3; D possibly corresponds to TRBD1 (5 bases). CDR1 is LGHNA and CDR2 is YSLEER in the germline V gene. Between the trimmed V and J ends, which lost 1 base and 0 bases, there was a span of 12 bases. CDR3 length: 17 residues. The DNA of the CDR3 is TGCGCCAGCAGCCAAGGCGATGGGGGGGCAACTAATGAAAAACTGTTTTTT. Amino acid sequence: CASSQGDGGATNEKLFF.

V gene TRBV5-4 combines with J gene TRBJ1-6, with D possibly matching TRBD1 (6 bases). CDR1 is SGHNT and CDR2 is YYREEE in the germline V gene (reference sequence). The CDR3 length is 16 residues. V lost 0 bases and J 5 bases, leaving 12 bases between the germline ends. The CDR3: CASSLVGARNNSPLHF. DNA for the CDR3: TGTGCCAGCAGCTTGGTGGGGGCGCGGAATAATTCACCCCTCCACTTT.

The chain recombines TRBV5-7 with TRBJ2-7, with 12 positions matching TRBD1. TRBV5-7 is filed as an ORF, its function uncertain. The CDR3 length is 17 residues. V lost 2 bases to trimming and J lost 2 bases; unmatched junction nucleotides: 8. The CDR3 protein is CASSFRPGQGAAYEQYF. The CDR3 DNA is TGTGCCAGCAGCTTCCGGCCGGGACAGGGGGCGGCCTACGAGCAGTACTTC.

This chain uses TRBV6-1 with TRBJ2-1; the match to TRBD2 covers 7 bases. This CDR3 is built from 17 residues. Germline V gives CDR1 MNHNS, CDR2 SASEGT. After removal of 3 bases from V and 5 bases from J, the junction contained 13 bases not matched to a gene. The CDR3 bases are TGTGCCAGCAGTGAGTACCGCCTAGCGGCCACAAACAATGAGCAGTTCTTC. It yields the protein CASSEYRLAATNNEQFF.

The V gene is TRBV3-1 (or the pseudogene TRBV3-2), the J gene TRBJ2-5; D perhaps matches TRBD1 (5 bases). The CDR3 totals 14 residues. The V and J ends lost 1 base and 5 bases respectively, with 11 bases between them. Germline values: CDR1 LGHDT, CDR2 YNNKEL (reference sequence). CDR3 sequence (DNA): TGTGCCAGCAGCCAAGTAACAGGAATTGAGACCCAGTACTTC. Residues: CASSQVTGIETQYF.

The CDR3 DNA follows: TGTGCCAGCAGTTCTGGACAGGGGTTTTCAGATACGCAGTATTTT. Its translation: CASSSGQGFSDTQYF. V is TRBV6-2 or TRBV6-3 and J is TRBJ2-3; 9 bases match TRBD1. CDR3 size: 15 residues. Germline V gene lookup returns CDR1 MNHEY and CDR2 SVGEGT. Germline trimming cut 4 bases from V and 4 bases from J; bases unmatched to any gene: 6.